This TCR beta chain was obtained from a study of shared clonotypes between healthy human individuals. Study findings and constraints: Around 5% was the fraction of naive CD4 clonotypes found shared across a few donors.

The protocol was immunoSEQ multiplex PCR, while the TCRdb copy is restricted to in-frame clones and leaves out a portion. In the table there are about 2.1 million clones, about 93% of which are singletons. The naive CD8 subset, CD45RO-negative cells positively selected for CCR7, excluded terminally differentiated effector memory CD45RA+ cells. Trimming removed 4 bases from V and 6 bases from J, with 12 bases in between. CDR3 length equals 13 residues. CDR1 and CDR2 (germline): MNHEY, SMNVEV (reference sequence). Details on this clone: Its antigen remains unknown.

The sequence derives from a man younger than 30 in good health. Some clones in this sample may be carry-over from other donors' samples. The sequencing sample was made of naive CD8+ T cells from PBMCs. The chain links TRBV27 to TRBJ1-2; TRBD1 is a possible D gene (5 bases). The DNA for the CDR3 is TGTGCCAGCAGTTACGCAGGGTGGGATGGCTACACCTTC. It is translated as CASSYAGWDGYTF.